These T cell receptor beta chains were read from a single sample in a study of blood T cell repertoires in COVID-19. TCRdb's copy holds only in-frame clones and misses some; the assay was immunoSEQ multiplex PCR. Of 150,000 to 200,000 clones listed, approximately 91% were seen once; the top ten hold 2% to 3%. The specimen was peripheral blood. The receptors come from a man aged 18 to 30 with acute or convalescent COVID-19. Each CDR3 is given with its conserved first and last residue. D genes are given only for firm matches. Clone size is stated in some rows and not others, as once, few, many or a class when expanded.

clone size,D gene,J gene,V gene,CDR3 protein,CDR3 DNA
-,-,TRBJ1-2,TRBV3-1/TRBV3-2,CASSQTITGWGYGYTF,TGTGCCAGCAGCCAAACGATTACAGGGTGGGGCTATGGCTACACCTTC
few,-,TRBJ1-1,TRBV6-5,CASSYFAGAGAFF,TGTGCCAGCAGTTACTTTGCAGGGGCGGGTGCTTTCTTT
-,TRBD1,TRBJ2-7,TRBV5-4,CASSLTGVGYEQYF,TGTGCCAGCAGCTTGACAGGGGTGGGCTACGAGCAGTACTTC
-,-,TRBJ2-7,TRBV19,CASSIQGTPNYEQYF,TGTGCCAGTAGTATACAGGGCACCCCGAACTACGAGCAGTACTTC
-,-,TRBJ1-6,TRBV6-5,CASSYSLENSPLHF,TGTGCCAGCAGTTACTCTCTTGAGAATTCACCCCTCCACTTT
few,TRBD1,TRBJ1-2,TRBV7-8,CASSPYLGTGVGYTF,TGTGCCAGCAGCCCCTACCTAGGGACAGGGGTTGGCTACACCTTC
-,-,TRBJ1-6,TRBV12-3/TRBV12-4,CASSLSQGSPLHF,TGTGCCAGCAGTTTAAGTCAGGGTTCACCCCTCCACTTT
-,-,TRBJ2-2,TRBV29-1,CSVEEGTNTGELFF,TGCAGCGTTGAGGAGGGCACGAACACCGGGGAGCTGTTTTTT
-,-,TRBJ2-5,TRBV18,CASSPLPQETQYF,TGTGCCAGCTCCCCACTCCCACAAGAGACCCAGTACTTC
-,-,TRBJ2-1,TRBV9,CASSVEQGGGQFF,TGTGCCAGCAGCGTAGAACAGGGTGGGGGGCAGTTCTTC
-,TRBD2,TRBJ2-5,TRBV7-8,CASSLGPLAGGKTQYF,TGTGCCAGCAGCTTAGGGCCACTAGCGGGGGGCAAGACCCAGTACTTC
-,-,TRBJ1-6,TRBV7-6,CASSSQIEYNSPLHF,TGTGCCAGCAGCTCCCAAATTGAGTATAATTCACCCCTCCACTTT
-,-,TRBJ2-5,TRBV7-8,CASSLIGDPQETQYF,TGTGCCAGCAGCTTAATCGGGGATCCCCAAGAGACCCAGTACTTC
-,-,TRBJ1-4,TRBV24-1,CATSDPQTGLGEKLFF,TGTGCCACCAGTGACCCGCAGACAGGACTAGGGGAAAAACTGTTTTTT
once,-,TRBJ1-5,TRBV6-2/TRBV6-3,CASSYSRSLEDNQPQHF,TGTGCCAGCAGTTACTCTCGCAGTCTTGAGGACAATCAGCCCCAGCATTTT
-,TRBD1,TRBJ1-1,TRBV14,CASSQVRLQGGTEAFF,TGTGCCAGCAGCCAAGTTCGCCTACAGGGGGGTACTGAAGCTTTCTTT
-,-,TRBJ2-7,TRBV6-1,CASSEAQAYEQYF,TGTGCCAGCAGTGAAGCGCAGGCCTACGAGCAGTACTTC
few,TRBD1,TRBJ2-2,TRBV27,CASSSKQGAGTGELFF,TGTGCCAGCAGTTCCAAACAGGGGGCTGGCACCGGGGAGCTGTTTTTT
-,-,TRBJ1-1,TRBV9,CASSPLLQADIEAFF,TGTGCCAGCAGCCCCCTCTTGCAGGCCGACATTGAAGCTTTCTTT
-,-,TRBJ2-2,TRBV7-9,CASSLAQFYTGELFF,TGTGCCAGCAGCTTAGCCCAGTTTTACACCGGGGAGCTGTTTTTT
-,-,TRBJ1-2,TRBV12-3/TRBV12-4,CASSAPGQPSYTF,TGTGCCAGCAGTGCTCCGGGACAACCAAGCTACACCTTC
-,TRBD2,TRBJ2-2,TRBV27,CASSHGLVPNTGELFF,TGTGCCAGCAGTCACGGACTAGTCCCGAACACCGGGGAGCTGTTTTTT
-,TRBD1,TRBJ1-5,TRBV25-1,CASSEGTGDYQPQHF,TGTGCCAGCAGTGAGGGGACAGGGGACTATCAGCCCCAGCATTTT
-,-,TRBJ2-7,TRBV6-5,CASNPAGVGEQYF,TGTGCCAGCAACCCCGCAGGGGTTGGCGAGCAGTACTTC
once,TRBD1,TRBJ2-2,TRBV7-6,CASSSGVGTDANTGELFF,TGTGCCAGCAGCTCAGGAGTCGGGACAGACGCGAACACCGGGGAGCTGTTTTTT
few,-,TRBJ1-1,TRBV7-8,CASSFLQKNTEAFF,TGTGCCAGCAGCTTCCTACAGAAGAACACTGAAGCTTTCTTT
-,TRBD2,TRBJ2-5,TRBV5-4,CASSFAGSGGETQYF,TGTGCCAGCAGCTTCGCAGGAAGCGGGGGAGAGACCCAGTACTTC
-,-,TRBJ1-3,TRBV20-1,CSACDRTSGNTIYF,TGCAGTGCTTGTGACAGAACCTCTGGAAACACCATATATTTT
-,-,TRBJ2-1,TRBV5-1,CASSRDFSYVF,TGCGCCAGCAGCCGGGACTTTTCTTATGTCTTC
-,TRBD2,TRBJ2-3,TRBV9,CASRGLASTDTQYF,TGTGCCAGCAGGGGACTAGCTAGCACAGATACGCAGTATTTT
-,TRBD1,TRBJ2-6,TRBV19,CASSTGQGYTGANVLTF,TGTGCCAGTAGTACCGGACAGGGGTACACTGGGGCCAACGTCCTGACTTTC
-,-,TRBJ2-7,TRBV5-4,CASSLFAYGEQYF,TGTGCCAGCAGCTTATTTGCCTACGGCGAGCAGTACTTC
-,TRBD2,TRBJ2-1,TRBV9,CASTSFLGGVSDEQFF,TGTGCCAGCACCTCCTTTCTGGGGGGGGTAAGCGATGAGCAGTTCTTC
-,-,TRBJ2-7,TRBV5-4,CASSPGLSYEQYF,TGTGCCAGCAGTCCGGGACTTTCCTACGAGCAGTACTTC
-,-,TRBJ2-3,TRBV6-1,CASSERVGGQRLRDTQYF,TGTGCCAGCAGTGAAAGGGTGGGGGGGCAGAGGCTGAGGGATACGCAGTATTTT
-,-,TRBJ1-2,TRBV7-9,CASSTYRDLYGYTF,TGTGCCAGCAGCACGTACAGGGACCTCTATGGCTACACCTTC
-,-,TRBJ1-3,TRBV5-1,CASSLVSGGNTIYF,TGCGCCAGCAGCTTGGTCAGTGGTGGAAACACCATATATTTT
once,-,TRBJ1-3,TRBV7-9,CASSADSLAFSGNTIYF,TGTGCCAGCAGCGCGGACAGCCTGGCTTTCTCTGGAAACACCATATATTTT
-,TRBD1,TRBJ2-2,TRBV5-4,CASSRDRVAGELFF,TGTGCCAGCAGCCGTGACAGGGTGGCCGGGGAGCTGTTTTTT
-,-,TRBJ2-2,TRBV5-5,CASSFDRAGRPGELFF,TGTGCCAGCAGCTTCGACAGGGCGGGAAGACCCGGGGAGCTGTTTTTT
-,TRBD1,TRBJ1-1,TRBV19,CASGRGQGFGAFF,TGTGCCAGTGGCCGGGGACAGGGATTCGGAGCTTTCTTT
-,TRBD1,TRBJ1-2,TRBV30,CACPPGQGTYGYTF,TGTGCCTGCCCACCGGGACAGGGTACCTATGGCTACACCTTC
-,TRBD1,TRBJ1-3,TRBV10-3,CAVQGENTIYF,TGTGCCGTACAGGGGGAAAACACCATATATTTT
once,-,TRBJ2-1,TRBV9,CASSELDFRYNEQFF,TGTGCCAGCAGCGAGTTGGACTTCCGATACAATGAGCAGTTCTTC
-,TRBD1,TRBJ2-5,TRBV5-1,CASSYRAGGPETQYF,TGCGCCAGCAGCTATAGAGCAGGGGGTCCAGAGACCCAGTACTTC
-,TRBD1,TRBJ1-1,TRBV6-5,CASSYSPTGPTEAFF,TGTGCCAGCAGTTACTCCCCGACAGGGCCCACTGAAGCTTTCTTT
once,-,TRBJ1-1,TRBV5-1,CASSLDAQVNTEAFF,TGCGCCAGCAGCTTGGACGCCCAGGTTAACACTGAAGCTTTCTTT
once,TRBD1,TRBJ1-5,TRBV2,CASSEADREYQPQHF,TGTGCCAGCAGTGAAGCCGACAGGGAGTATCAGCCCCAGCATTTT
-,TRBD2,TRBJ2-7,TRBV7-9,CASSVGSGVTYYEQYF,TGTGCCAGCAGCGTAGGTAGCGGGGTAACCTACTACGAGCAGTACTTC